This T cell receptor (beta chain) was found in a study of T cells in Graves' hyperthyroidism and ophthalmopathy. General study results and limits: In blood, most of the thyroid clonotypes expanded above 0.001 were also present.

A roughly 10 ml volume of fresh peripheral blood provided the PBMCs. The CDR3 length is 15 residues. The germline V and J ends were trimmed by 4 bases and 2 bases, with 10 bases remaining between them. CDR1 and CDR2 (germline): KGHDR, SFDVKD. Amplification yielded TCR beta CDR3 regions, with RNA transcripts as the source. HTBI primers were employed in a first-round RT-PCR of the TCR CDR3. From the multiplex PCR reads, TCRdb called clonotypes with MiXCR, one entry per CDR3 protein. The sample consists of hundreds of thousands of distinct CDR3 sequences, about 14% of them appearing once. This clonotype was seen a handful of times. Its specificity is not known.

This TCR was sampled from a woman between 45 and 65 years old with Graves' ophthalmopathy. The V call is TRBV24-1, the J call TRBJ2-2; D is unresolved. The sample taken for sequencing was blood. CDR3 bases: TGTGCCACCAGTGAGAAGAAGCTTAACACCGGGGAGCTGTTTTTT. This codes for CATSEKKLNTGELFF.